This entry concerns a single T cell receptor beta chain. This sample stems from a study of blood T cells in healthy people across ages. PCR was performed a second time for roughly 7 to 12 cycles using a sample-barcoded 5' primer and a J-beta primer mix. TCRdb re-called the 5' RACE reads through MiXCR, storing one row per CDR3 protein. The sample records 1.5 million to 1.8 million distinct CDR3 sequences, around 40% being singletons. This CDR3 is built from 15 residues. The ends were cut back, 6 bases at V and 2 bases at J, with 14 bases in the middle. This sequence joins TRBV12-3 or TRBV12-4 and TRBJ1-3; TRBD1 might be the D (6 bases). The sequence was collected from a woman between 18 and 30 years old in good health. Sample: blood. CDR3 sequence (DNA): TGTGCCAGCAGACCGGACAGCTGGGCTGGAAACACCATATATTTT. Translated, it gives CASRPDSWAGNTIYF.